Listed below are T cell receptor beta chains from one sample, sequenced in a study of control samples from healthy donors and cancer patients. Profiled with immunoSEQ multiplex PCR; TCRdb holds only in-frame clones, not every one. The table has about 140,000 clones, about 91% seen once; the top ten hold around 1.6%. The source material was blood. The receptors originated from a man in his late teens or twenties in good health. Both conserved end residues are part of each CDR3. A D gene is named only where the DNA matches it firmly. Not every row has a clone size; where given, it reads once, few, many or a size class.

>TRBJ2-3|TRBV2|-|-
TGTGCCAGCAGATCAAACGGGGGCACAGATACGCAGTATTTT
CASRSNGGTDTQYF
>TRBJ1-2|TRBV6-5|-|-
TGTGCCAGCAGTAGACAACAGAGAGACTATGGCTACACCTTC
CASSRQQRDYGYTF
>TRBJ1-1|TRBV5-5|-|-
TGTGCCAGCAGCTCGCAGGGACTTGAAGCTTTCTTT
CASSSQGLEAFF
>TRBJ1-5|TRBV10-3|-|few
TGTGCCATCAGTGGAGGGATCTCTCAGCCCCAGCATTTT
CAISGGISQPQHF
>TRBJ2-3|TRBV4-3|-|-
TGCGCCAGCAGCCCCTCTACAGGGCTTCTGGATACGCAGTATTTT
CASSPSTGLLDTQYF
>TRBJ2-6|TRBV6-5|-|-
TGTGCCAGCAGACTAGCTGGAGGGGCCAACGTCCTGACTTTC
CASRLAGGANVLTF
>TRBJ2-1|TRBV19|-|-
TGTGCCAGTAGTATCTTGGGGCAGGGTGAGCAGTTCTTC
CASSILGQGEQFF
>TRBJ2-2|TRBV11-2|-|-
TGTGCCAGCAGCCCGACGGTGAACACCGGGGAGCTGTTTTTT
CASSPTVNTGELFF
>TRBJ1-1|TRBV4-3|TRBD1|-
TGCGCCAGCAGCCAAGATCTTGAGGGGGCTGGATCTGAAGCTTTCTTT
CASSQDLEGAGSEAFF
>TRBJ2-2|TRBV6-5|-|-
TGTGCCAGCAATCCAGCGCCGAGCGGGGAGCTGTTTTTT
CASNPAPSGELFF
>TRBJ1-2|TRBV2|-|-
TGTGCCAGCAGTCCCTCCGGGCTGGGGACACGTCTATCTGGCTACACCTTC
CASSPSGLGTRLSGYTF
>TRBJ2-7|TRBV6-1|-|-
TGTGCCAGCAGTGAAGTGGGCAGCACCTACGAGCAGTACTTC
CASSEVGSTYEQYF
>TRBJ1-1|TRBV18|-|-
TGTGCCAGCTCGATCGACAGGAACACTGAAGCTTTCTTT
CASSIDRNTEAFF
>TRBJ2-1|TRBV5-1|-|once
TGCGCCAGCAGCTTCGGGGAGGCGAGCTCCTACAATGAGCAGTTCTTC
CASSFGEASSYNEQFF
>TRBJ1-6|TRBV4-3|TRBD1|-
TGCGCCAGCAGCACGGACAGGGGGCATCTGTCACCCCTCCACTTT
CASSTDRGHLSPLHF
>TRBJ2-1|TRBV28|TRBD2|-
TGTGCCAGCAGTTTGGTTAGCGGGGGGGCTAATGAGCAGTTCTTC
CASSLVSGGANEQFF
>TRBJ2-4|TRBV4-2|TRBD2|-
TGTGCCAGCAGCCAAGATGCCGAGCGGGGGGTCAAAAACATTCAGTACTTC
CASSQDAERGVKNIQYF
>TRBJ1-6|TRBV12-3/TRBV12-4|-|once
TGTGCCAGCAGCTATGAGGACGGCCTCCCCCTCCACTTT
CASSYEDGLPLHF
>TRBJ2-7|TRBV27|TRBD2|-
TGTGCCAGCGGCTCGACTAGCAGCTACGAGCAGTACTTC
CASGSTSSYEQYF
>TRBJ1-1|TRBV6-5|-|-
TGTGCCAGCAGTTATCTGACAGGCGGGTTCACTGAAGCTTTCTTT
CASSYLTGGFTEAFF
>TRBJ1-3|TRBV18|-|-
TGTGCCAGCTCACGCCAGGACGCCGGATCTGGAAACACCATATATTTT
CASSRQDAGSGNTIYF
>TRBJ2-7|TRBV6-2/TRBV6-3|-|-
TGTGCCAGCAGTTACTGGCAGGTCTACGAGCAGTACTTC
CASSYWQVYEQYF
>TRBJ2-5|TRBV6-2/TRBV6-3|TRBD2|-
TGTGCCAGCAGTTACTCTTCCGGACTAGCGGGGATAGAGACCCAGTACTTC
CASSYSSGLAGIETQYF
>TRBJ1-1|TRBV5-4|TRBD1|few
TGTGCCAGCAGCTTGCAGGGGGGCGGTGAAGCTTTCTTT
CASSLQGGGEAFF
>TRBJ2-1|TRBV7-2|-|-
TGTGCCAGCAGCTCACCACTCGGCACATACCTCAATGAGCAGTTCTTC
CASSSPLGTYLNEQFF
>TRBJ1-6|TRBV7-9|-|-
TGTGCCAGCAGCTTAGGTGCGGGGTTTTACAATTCACCCCTCCACTTT
CASSLGAGFYNSPLHF
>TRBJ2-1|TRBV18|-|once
TGTGCCAGCTCCCCGGGGCAGCCTTTATCTGAGCAGTTCTTC
CASSPGQPLSEQFF
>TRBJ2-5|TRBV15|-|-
TGTGCCACCAGCAACTACCTTGGCCAAGAGACCCAGTACTTC
CATSNYLGQETQYF
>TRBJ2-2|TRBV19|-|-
TGTGCCAGTAGTATCGCCGGGGAGCTGTTTTTT
CASSIAGELFF
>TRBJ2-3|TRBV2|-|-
TGTGCCAGCACTGGACGGGGACTAGGGGGCACGCAGTATTTT
CASTGRGLGGTQYF
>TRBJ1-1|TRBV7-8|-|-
TGTGCCAGCAGCAAATGGACGGCTACAAACACTGAAGCTTTCTTT
CASSKWTATNTEAFF
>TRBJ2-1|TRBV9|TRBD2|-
TGTGCCAGCAGCCCCCGGGGTAGCGGGGTGTACAATGAGCAGTTCTTC
CASSPRGSGVYNEQFF
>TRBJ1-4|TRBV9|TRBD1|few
TGTGCCAGCAGCGTTACAGGGGGCGCGACTAATGAAAAACTGTTTTTT
CASSVTGGATNEKLFF
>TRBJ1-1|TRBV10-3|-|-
TGTGCCATCAGCGCAGCTGCGAACACTGAAGCTTTCTTT
CAISAAANTEAFF
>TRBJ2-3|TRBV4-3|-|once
TGCGCCAGCAGCCAAGGGAGAGGTCTGACGGGGGATACGCAGTATTTT
CASSQGRGLTGDTQYF
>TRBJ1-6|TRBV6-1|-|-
TGTGCCAGCAGTGAGGTGGGGTATAATTCACCCCTCCACTTT
CASSEVGYNSPLHF
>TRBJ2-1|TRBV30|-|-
TGTGCCCGCAAGACAGGCCAAGAGCAGTTCTTC
CARKTGQEQFF
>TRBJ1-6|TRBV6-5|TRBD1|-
TGTGCCAGCAGTAAACAGGGGGCTGAGTCACCCCTCCACTTT
CASSKQGAESPLHF
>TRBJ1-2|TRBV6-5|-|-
TGTGCCAGCAGAGGGGGTAGCAACTATGGCTACACCTTC
CASRGGSNYGYTF
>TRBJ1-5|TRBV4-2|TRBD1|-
TGTGCCAGCAGCCAAGGGGGGACAGCTGTATATAGCAATCAGCCCCAGCATTTT
CASSQGGTAVYSNQPQHF
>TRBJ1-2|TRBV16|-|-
TGTGCCAGCAGCCATAAAACAGGGAAGTATGGCTACACCTTC
CASSHKTGKYGYTF
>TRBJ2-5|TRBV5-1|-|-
TGCGCCAGCAGCTTAGCCGGGACAGAGACCCAGTACTTC
CASSLAGTETQYF
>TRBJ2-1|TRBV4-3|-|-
TGCGCCAGCAGCCAAGAGAGGTGGGGCTTCGGGCAGTCGAGCTCCTACAATGAGCAGTTCTTC
CASSQERWGFGQSSSYNEQFF
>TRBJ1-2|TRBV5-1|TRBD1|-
TGCGCCAGCAGCTTACAGGGGGAACAATGGGGTAACTATGGCTACACCTTC
CASSLQGEQWGNYGYTF
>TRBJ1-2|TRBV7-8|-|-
TGTGCCAGCAGCTTAGCGGAAACAAGTCGAGGCTACACCTTC
CASSLAETSRGYTF
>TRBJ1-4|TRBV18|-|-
TGTGCCAGCTCACCCGACTCGACTCAGGGTGAAAAACTGTTTTTT
CASSPDSTQGEKLFF
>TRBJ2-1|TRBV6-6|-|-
TGTGCCAGCAGTTACACGGGGGGCACCTACAATGAGCAGTTCTTC
CASSYTGGTYNEQFF